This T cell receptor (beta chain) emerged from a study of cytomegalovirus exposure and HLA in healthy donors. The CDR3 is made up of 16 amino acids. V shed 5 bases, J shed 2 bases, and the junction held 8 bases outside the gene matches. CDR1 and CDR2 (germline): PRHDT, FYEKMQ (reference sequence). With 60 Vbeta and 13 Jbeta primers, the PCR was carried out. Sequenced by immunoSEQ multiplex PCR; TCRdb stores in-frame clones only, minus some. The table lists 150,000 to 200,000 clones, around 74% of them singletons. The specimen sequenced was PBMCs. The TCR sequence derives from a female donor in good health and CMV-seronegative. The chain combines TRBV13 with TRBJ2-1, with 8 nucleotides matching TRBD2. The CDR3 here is CASSPALAATYNEQFF. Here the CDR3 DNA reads TGTGCCAGCAGCCCTGCACTAGCGGCAACCTACAATGAGCAGTTCTTC.